This entry lists 9 T cell receptor beta chains sequenced from one sample in a study of OX40 agonist ivuxolimab in advanced cancers. This table comes from immunoSEQ multiplex PCR, and its TCRdb copy is limited to in-frame clones, with some not included. The sample carries 60,000 to 85,000 clones, over 85% recorded once. The material sequenced was CD4+ or CD8+ T cells sorted from blood, taken in a trial of the OX40 agonist ivuxolimab. The receptors come from an adult with an advanced solid tumor such as melanoma, head and neck, liver or kidney cancer.

V and J are TRBV7-3 and TRBJ2-3; 14 nucleotides align to TRBD2. J lost 4 bases, V lost 5 bases, and 11 bases had no gene match. The CDR3 sequence is 18 residues long. Germline V gene lookup returns CDR1 SGHTA and CDR2 FQGTGA. The CDR3 DNA reads as TGTGCCAGCAGCAAGACTACCGGGACTAGCGGGGGCCCAGATACGCAGTATTTT. Amino acid sequence: CASSKTTGTSGGPDTQYF. Based on the CDR3 plus reference TRBV7-3 and TRBJ2-3, the full variable domain is GAGVSQTPSNKVTEKGKYVELRCDPISGHTALYWYRQSLGQGPEFLIYFQGTGAADDSGLPNDRFFAVRPEGSVSTLKIQRTERGDSAVYLCASSKTTGTSGGPDTQYFGPGTRLTVL.

CDR3 sequence: CASSGTGNQPQHF. The CDR3 bases are TGTGCCAGCAGTGGGACAGGGAATCAGCCCCAGCATTTT. The rearrangement joins TRBV6-6 to TRBJ1-5; 9 bases fit TRBD1. The trim removed 5 bases at V and 4 bases at J, leaving 0 bases unmatched. The CDR3 runs 13 residues. Germline loops: CDR1 MNHNY, CDR2 SVGAGI (reference sequence).

The chain employs TRBV27 and TRBJ2-7; 9 bases agree with TRBD2. V shed 6 bases, J shed 7 bases, and the junction held 13 bases outside the gene matches. Germline values: CDR1 MNHEY, CDR2 SMNVEV (reference sequence). CDR3 length: 15 residues. In nucleotides, the CDR3 is TGTGCCAGCAGCGACGGTGCGGGAGGGCCTTTTGAGCAGTACTTC. This encodes CASSDGAGGPFEQYF.

The chain couples TRBV6-5 to TRBJ2-5; the D is unclear. The CDR3 contains 15 residues. The V end lost 2 bases, the J end lost 2 bases, and 12 bases lay between the germline ends. Germline lookup yields CDR1 MNHEY and CDR2 SVGAGI. The CDR3 DNA sequence: TGTGCCAGCAGTTACAGGCCTATCTCACAAGAGACCCAGTACTTC. It codes for CASSYRPISQETQYF.

V usage is TRBV25-1 and J usage is TRBJ1-1, with 7 bases matching TRBD1. The CDR3 loop spans 15 amino acids. V shed 5 bases, J shed 2 bases, and the junction held 8 bases outside the gene matches. Germline assignment: CDR1 MGHDK and CDR2 SYGVNS. The CDR3 region is CASSTPTGRNTEAFF. As DNA, the CDR3 is TGTGCCAGCAGTACGCCGACAGGGCGTAACACTGAAGCTTTCTTT. Based on the CDR3 plus reference TRBV25-1 and TRBJ1-1, the full variable domain is EADIYQTPRYLVIGTGKKITLECSQTMGHDKMYWYQQDPGMELHLIHYSYGVNSTEKGDLSSESTVSRIRTEHFPLTLESARPSHTSQYLCASSTPTGRNTEAFFGQGTRLTVV.

The chain combines TRBV6-5 with TRBJ2-1; D is unclear. In germline, CDR1 is MNHEY, CDR2 SVGAGI. CDR3 length: 13 amino acids. V lost 5 bases, J lost 4 bases, and 9 bases lay in between. CDR3 DNA: TGTGCCAGCAGTACGATCTTATACAATGAGCAGTTCTTC. This translates into CASSTILYNEQFF.

This chain uses TRBV7-9 with TRBJ1-3; D unclear. CDR1 is SEHNR, CDR2 FQNEAQ, per germline (reference sequence). The CDR3 sequence is 12 residues long. The V end was cut by 5 bases, the J end by 6 bases, with 8 bases between. CDR3 sequence reads: CASSPAENTIYF. CDR3 bases: TGTGCCAGCAGCCCGGCAGAAAACACCATATATTTT.

The J gene is TRBJ2-1, the V gene TRBV7-2, with D possibly called TRBD1 or TRBD2 (5 bases each). There are 14 residues in the CDR3. Germline assignment: CDR1 SGHTA and CDR2 FQGNSA. Deletions cut 5 bases from V and 1 base from J, with 9 bases between. In nucleotides, the CDR3 is TGTGCCAGCAGCATAGAGGGGTCCTACAATGAGCAGTTCTTC. It yields the protein CASSIEGSYNEQFF.

The chain recombines TRBV6-1 with TRBJ2-5; a weak D match, TRBD1 (6 bases). The CDR3 covers 14 residues. Per germline, CDR1 MNHNS and CDR2 SASEGT. The ends were cut back, 10 bases at V and 1 base at J, with 16 bases in the middle. DNA of the CDR3: TGTGCCATCTCCATTATGGGGGCCCAAGAGACCCAGTACTTC. It specifies CAISIMGAQETQYF.